Listed below are T cell receptor beta chains from one sample, sequenced in a study of T cells in Graves' hyperthyroidism and ophthalmopathy. One entry per CDR3 protein, called by TCRdb with MiXCR from the multiplex PCR reads. The sample includes 550,000 to 650,000 distinct CDR3 sequences, 12% to 15% of them seen just once. Specimen: blood. All receptors come from a woman in her 40s with Graves' hyperthyroidism. Each CDR3 is given with its conserved first and last residue. The order of the fields is D gene, V gene, J gene, clone size, CDR3 protein, CDR3 DNA. D genes are given only for firm matches. Rows give clone size only sometimes, using once, few, many, or a class for an expanded clone.

TRBD2,TRBV6-1,TRBJ2-6,few,CASSRLAGLNVLTF,TGTGCCAGCAGTCGACTAGCAGGCTTAAACGTCCTGACTTTC
-,TRBV3-1,TRBJ1-6,many,CASSREALGSPLHF,TGTGCCAGCAGCAGGGAAGCTCTGGGCTCACCCCTCCACTTT
TRBD1,TRBV10-2,TRBJ2-4,-,CASSPGTGPLAKNIQYF,TGCGCCAGCAGTCCCGGGACAGGTCCCTTAGCCAAAAACATTCAGTACTTC
-,TRBV18,TRBJ2-7,few,CASSPKDGAYEQYF,TGTGCCAGCTCCCCTAAGGACGGAGCCTACGAGCAGTACTTC
TRBD2,TRBV7-2,TRBJ2-7,many,CASSESGRNYEQYF,TGTGCCAGCAGCGAAAGCGGGAGGAACTACGAGCAGTACTTC
TRBD2,TRBV29-1,TRBJ2-2,-,CSVGLAAGELFF,TGCAGCGTTGGACTAGCAGCCGGGGAGCTGTTTTTT
-,TRBV28,TRBJ2-7,few,CASSSAGQHSYEQYF,TGTGCCAGCAGCTCTGCGGGACAGCATTCCTACGAGCAGTACTTC
-,TRBV28,TRBJ2-7,many,CASSSYSYEQYF,TGTGCCAGCAGTTCGTACTCCTACGAGCAGTACTTC
-,TRBV5-1,TRBJ1-2,few,CASSSTDRFYTF,TGCGCCAGCAGCTCGACCGACAGGTTCTACACCTTC
TRBD1,TRBV20-1,TRBJ1-5,-,CSARGTGLLQPQHF,TGCAGTGCTAGGGGGACAGGGCTGCTCCAGCCCCAGCATTTT
-,TRBV19,TRBJ2-1,few,CASSIGTEQFF,TGTGCCAGTAGTATAGGCACTGAGCAGTTCTTC
-,TRBV3-1,TRBJ1-4,few,CASSQETTAMGEKLFF,TGTGCCAGCAGCCAGGAAACGACAGCAATGGGGGAAAAACTGTTTTTT
-,TRBV20-1,TRBJ2-3,-,CSAPPTRGDTTDTQYF,TGCAGTGCTCCCCCTACCAGGGGGGACACCACAGATACGCAGTATTTT
TRBD2,TRBV20-1,TRBJ2-2,-,CSARDRTSGPSGELFF,TGCAGTGCTAGAGATAGGACTAGTGGCCCCTCCGGGGAGCTGTTTTTT
TRBD1,TRBV6-1,TRBJ1-5,many,CASSTGISNQPQHF,TGTGCCAGCTCGACAGGGATATCAAATCAGCCCCAGCATTTT
TRBD1,TRBV5-1,TRBJ2-1,-,CASGLTGAGSYNEQFF,TGCGCCAGCGGTTTAACAGGGGCTGGCTCCTACAATGAGCAGTTCTTC
-,TRBV5-1,TRBJ2-7,many,CASSLEGEGSYEQYF,TGCGCCAGCAGCTTGGAGGGGGAGGGATCCTACGAGCAGTACTTC
TRBD2,TRBV20-1,TRBJ2-3,many,CSAHSGTSGIDTQYF,TGCAGTGCTCATAGCGGGACTAGCGGGATAGATACGCAGTATTTT
-,TRBV6-2/TRBV6-3,TRBJ1-4,few,CASTRSYEKLFF,TGTGCCAGCACCAGGTCGTACGAAAAACTGTTTTTT
-,TRBV6-2/TRBV6-3,TRBJ2-7,few,CASSDRPYEQYF,TGTGCCAGCAGCGACAGACCCTACGAGCAGTACTTC
TRBD2,TRBV27,TRBJ2-1,few,CASSWRASPSGRAPNEQFF,TGTGCCAGCAGTTGGAGGGCCTCTCCAAGCGGGAGGGCCCCCAATGAGCAGTTCTTC
TRBD1,TRBV6-1,TRBJ1-5,few,CASSVQGTDQPQHF,TGTGCCAGCAGCGTACAGGGGACCGATCAGCCCCAGCATTTT
-,TRBV27,TRBJ2-3,many,CASQRLIGTQRKDTQYF,TGTGCCAGCCAACGCCTGATAGGGACACAAAGGAAAGATACGCAGTATTTT